The rows below give T cell receptor beta chains drawn from one sample of a study of CD8 T cells in Susac syndrome. Each CDR3 protein gets one entry after TCRdb re-called the immunoSEQ multiplex PCR reads with MiXCR. Of about 180,000 distinct CDR3 sequences listed, approximately 94% are singletons. Sequencing was carried out using CD4+ T cells from PBMCs. Receptors originate from a human donor with multiple sclerosis. CDR3s include the opening cysteine and the closing phenylalanine or tryptophan. The size field is filled for only some rows; it gives once, few, many or a size class.

TRBV30 | NA | CAWSTGTGGNQPQHF
TRBV21-1 | NA | CASSKGRNQPQHF
TRBV29-1 | NA | CSSVGSSETQYF
TRBV29-1 | NA | CSVGQHFNYGYTF
TRBV7-2 | NA | CASSRGQVPYNEQFF
TRBV21-1 | NA | CASTPTVNNEQFF
TRBV30 | once | CAWSAHRGDGYTF
TRBV4-3 | NA | CASSQDPPRYNEQFF
TRBV30 | NA | CAWSAQLEDTQYF
TRBV19 | NA | CASSILGQGGYGYTF
TRBV11-2 | once | CASSLGGAHLFF
TRBV5-4 | once | CASSPVAFSYEQYF
TRBV20-1 | NA | CSARVSGTEQYF
TRBV10-3 | NA | CAISESLGAQETQYF
TRBV5-6 | NA | CASFDRAGETQYF
TRBV4-1 | NA | CASSQVVVWDRGYTF
TRBV6-2/TRBV6-3 | NA | CASSYLVGAGNYGYTF
TRBV7-2 | once | CASRSAGSTDTQYF
TRBV20-1 | NA | CSARDTGTGHYEQYF
TRBV20-1 | NA | CSAQSGGGHYEQYF
TRBV30 | NA | CAWNGRHGYTF
TRBV20-1 | NA | CSARGGSLSNQPQHF
TRBV6-2/TRBV6-3 | NA | CASSYSVQDSPLHF
TRBV30 | NA | CAWTASSRNEQFF
TRBV11-3 | NA | CASRLGQGENTEAFF
TRBV11-1 | once | CASSLDRDSSYEQYF
TRBV10-3 | NA | CAITSGNTIYF
TRBV27 | NA | CASSRPRGANTEAFF
TRBV20-1 | NA | CSARDMMGTGSEAFF
TRBV18 | NA | CASSPRDYEQYF
TRBV9 | NA | CASSVGTADEKLFF
TRBV30 | NA | CAWGDRNTEAFF
TRBV7-2 | NA | CASSLGPDRVRETQYF
TRBV2 | NA | CASSPTGTDGDTQYF
TRBV30 | NA | CAWSELAGGTDTQYF
TRBV9 | NA | CASSVGQTQETQYF
TRBV19 | NA | CASSIGRTYNEQFF
TRBV11-2 | NA | CAPDRGDYNEQFF
TRBV5-4 | NA | CASSPRSLGTSPGELFF
TRBV20-1 | NA | CSALAGGQETQYF
TRBV19 | NA | CASSMDYTDTQYF
TRBV7-9 | NA | CASSLEPLALYTF
TRBV7-2 | NA | CASSQRDSTDTQYF
TRBV27 | NA | CASSPGQLMNTEAFF
TRBV9 | NA | CASSHGQTQETQYF
TRBV5-1 | NA | CASSRDRENSPLHF